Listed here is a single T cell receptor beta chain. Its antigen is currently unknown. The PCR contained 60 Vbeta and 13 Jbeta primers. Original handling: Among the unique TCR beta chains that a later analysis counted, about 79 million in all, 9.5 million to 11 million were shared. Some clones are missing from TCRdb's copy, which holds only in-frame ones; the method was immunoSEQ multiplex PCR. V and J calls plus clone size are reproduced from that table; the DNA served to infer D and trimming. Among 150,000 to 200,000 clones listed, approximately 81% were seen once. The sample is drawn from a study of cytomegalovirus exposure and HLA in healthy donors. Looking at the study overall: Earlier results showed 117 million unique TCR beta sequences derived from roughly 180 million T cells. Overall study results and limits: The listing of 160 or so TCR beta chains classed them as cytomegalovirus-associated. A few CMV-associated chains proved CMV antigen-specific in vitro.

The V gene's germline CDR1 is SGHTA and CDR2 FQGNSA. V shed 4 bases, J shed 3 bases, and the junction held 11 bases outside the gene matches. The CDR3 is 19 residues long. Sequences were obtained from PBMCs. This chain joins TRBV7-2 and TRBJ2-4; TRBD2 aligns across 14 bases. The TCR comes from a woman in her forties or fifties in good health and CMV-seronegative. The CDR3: CASSSMKGLAGVGKNIQYF. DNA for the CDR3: TGTGCCAGCAGCTCAATGAAGGGACTAGCGGGAGTTGGCAAAAACATTCAGTACTTC. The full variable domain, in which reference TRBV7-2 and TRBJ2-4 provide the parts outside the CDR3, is GAGVSQSPSNKVTEKGKDVELRCDPISGHTALYWYRQSLGQGLEFLIYFQGNSAPDKSGLPSDRFSAERTGGSVSTLTIQRTQQEDSAVYLCASSSMKGLAGVGKNIQYFGAGTRLSVL.